This T cell receptor beta chain was obtained from a study of T cells in Graves' hyperthyroidism and ophthalmopathy. Amplified regions were TCR beta CDR3 sequences from RNA transcripts. The TCR CDR3 first-round RT-PCR relied on the HTBI primer set. TCRdb processed the multiplex PCR reads anew with MiXCR; each CDR3 protein has one entry. The sample lists 340,000 or so distinct CDR3 sequences; around a fifth were seen once. This clonotype has at least ten counts. This TCR was recovered from a woman aged 45-60 years with Graves' hyperthyroidism. Sequencing was carried out using blood.

This CDR3 is CASSLVRGRIYNEQFF. The CDR3, as DNA: TGTGCCAGCAGCTTAGTGCGGGGACGGATTTACAATGAGCAGTTCTTC. The chain combines TRBV7-2 with TRBJ2-1; D is perhaps TRBD2 (6 bases). The V and J ends lost 1 base and 4 bases respectively, with 14 bases between them. Germline V CDR1 and CDR2: SGHTA, FQGNSA. This CDR3 contains 16 residues. Full variable domain (outside the CDR3, taken from reference TRBV7-2 and TRBJ2-1): GAGVSQSPSNKVTEKGKDVELRCDPISGHTALYWYRQSLGQGLEFLIYFQGNSAPDKSGLPSDRFSAERTGGSVSTLTIQRTQQEDSAVYLCASSLVRGRIYNEQFFGPGTRLTVL.